This T cell receptor beta chain was sequenced for a study of CD8+CD57+ T cells in acquired aplastic anemia. The CDR3 has 14 amino acids. Losses at the gene ends were 5 bases for V and 8 bases for J; bases not matched to a gene: 5. The germline CDR1 and CDR2 sequences are SGHAT and FQNNGV. All sequencing subjects had displayed CD8+CD57+ cell expansion on flow cytometry. Profiling of TCR beta VDJ combinations and CDR3 sequences used genomic DNA as template. TCRdb re-called the reads with MiXCR, one entry per CDR3 protein. The sample has 200,000 to 300,000 distinct CDR3 sequences, 82% seen once; the top ten hold 35% to 50%.

This TCR came from a human donor with aplastic anemia. J is TRBJ1-6 and V is TRBV11-2; 8 bases match TRBD1. Sequencing was performed on sorted CD4+, CD8+, or CD8+CD57+ T cells (not recorded which) from PBMCs. CDR3 protein: CASSPQQGDSPLHF. DNA of the CDR3: TGTGCCAGCAGCCCCCAACAGGGGGATTCACCCCTCCACTTT.